The 14 T cell receptor beta chains listed next were all sequenced from one sample in a study of regulatory T cells in long-lasting Graves disease. iRepertoire HTBI primers and Arm-PCR of CDR3 regions built TCR beta libraries. TCRdb used MiXCR to reprocess the multiplex PCR reads, holding one entry per CDR3 protein. The table has about 300,000 distinct CDR3 sequences, around 23% seen once. Time point of the sample: persistent/refractory GD, antithyroid drugs over 5 years with positive TRAb. TCR sequences were obtained from RNA taken from PBMCs. The source material was peripheral blood mononuclear cells (PBMCs), sampled when the disease was refractory, from a patient treated with antithyroid drugs. Receptor source: a female donor with Graves disease.

The DNA of the CDR3 is TGTGCCTCCCGACGGCCCTTTTTGACCTTC. This sequence encodes CASRRPFLTF. This chain joins TRBV30 and TRBJ1-2; D not certain. This CDR3 is 10 amino acids long. CDR1 is GTSNPN, CDR2 SVGIG, per germline (reference sequence). The V end was cut by 7 bases, the J end by 14 bases, with 17 bases between.

This clonotype was counted many times. Here the CDR3 reads CATSRGGVREKLFF. DNA for the CDR3: TGTGCCACCAGCAGAGGTGGGGTACGCGAAAAACTGTTTTTT. This chain joins TRBV15 and TRBJ1-4; D not resolved. This CDR3 spans 14 amino acids. The V gene's germline CDR1 is LNHNV and CDR2 YYDKDF (reference sequence). With 1 base removed from V and 8 bases from J, the gap between germline ends came to 11 bases.

The sample holds a few counts of this clonotype. The V gene is TRBV3-1, the J gene TRBJ2-6; D call uncertain. The V end lost 6 bases, the J end lost 8 bases, and 8 bases lay between the germline ends. Per the germline V gene, CDR1 is LGHDT and CDR2 is YNNKEL (reference sequence). This CDR3 has 12 amino acids. This CDR3 is CASSPIPNVLTF. The CDR3 DNA reads TGTGCCAGCAGTCCAATCCCCAACGTCCTGACTTTC.

This clonotype was recorded at least ten times. The rearrangement links TRBV30 to TRBJ2-7, with D maybe TRBD1 (6 bases). CDR3 length: 11 amino acids. The ends were cut back, 2 bases at V and 12 bases at J, with 14 bases in the middle. Germline V gene sequence: CDR1 GTSNPN, CDR2 SVGIG (reference sequence). The CDR3 DNA follows: TGTGCCTGGAGTATTCAGGGGACCTCGTACTTC. This encodes CAWSIQGTSYF.

About this clonotype itself: Since a much larger clone is just one base distant, this may be a read error. The chain combines TRBV13 with TRBJ2-2; D gene unclear. V was shortened by 1 base and J by 5 bases, with 5 bases between the two germline ends. The CDR3 consists of 13 residues. Per germline, CDR1 PRHDT and CDR2 FYEKMQ (reference sequence). The CDR3 DNA follows: TGTGCCAGCAGCTTAGTGGCGACCGGGGAGCTGTTTTTT. Its translation: CASSLVATGELFF.

This clonotype was seen many times. This chain joins TRBV9 and TRBJ2-7, with 9 positions matching TRBD1. This CDR3 comprises 13 residues. Losses at the gene ends were 3 bases for V and 7 bases for J; bases not matched to a gene: 5. Germline CDR1 SGDLS, CDR2 YYNGEE. The CDR3 sequence is CASSAGTGSEQYF. CDR3 DNA: TGTGCCAGCAGCGCCGGGACAGGGAGTGAGCAGTACTTC.

The sample holds a few counts of this clonotype. This chain links TRBV5-1 with TRBJ2-7; possible D gene TRBD1, 6 bases. Germline V gives CDR1 SGHRS, CDR2 YFSETQ. V lost 0 bases to trimming and J lost 6 bases, with 13 bases between them. There are 14 residues in the CDR3. The chain's CDR3 is CASSLEGGRGEQYF. CDR3 in DNA: TGCGCCAGCAGCTTGGAAGGGGGAAGGGGCGAGCAGTACTTC.

For the CDR3, the DNA is TGTGCCATCAGTCTTGGCGGGAGCTCCTACGAGCAGTACTTC. As protein: CAISLGGSSYEQYF. The genes are TRBV10-3 and TRBJ2-7, with 7 nucleotides matching TRBD2. Germline V gives CDR1 ENHRY, CDR2 SYGVKD. The CDR3 has 14 amino acids. V lost 5 bases, J lost 0 bases, and 4 bases stayed unmatched.

Regarding this clonotype: This may stem from a read error, because a much larger clone lies one nucleotide away. J is TRBJ1-1 and V is TRBV6-1, with TRBD1 identical over 7 bases. In germline, CDR1 is MNHNS, CDR2 SASEGT. V lost 5 bases, J lost 3 bases, and 6 bases stayed unmatched. CDR3 length: 14 residues. Written as DNA, the CDR3 is TGTGCCAGCAGTATGGGACAGTGTGACACTGAAGCTTTCTTT. It specifies CASSMGQCDTEAFF.

This clonotype was seen a few times. V is TRBV7-2 and J is TRBJ2-7, with D maybe TRBD2 (5 bases). Trimming left V 4 bases short and J 2 bases short, with 15 bases between. The CDR3 spans 15 residues. CDR1 SGHTA and CDR2 FQGNSA come from the germline V gene. CDR3 loop: CASSYSSGTPYEQYF. In DNA, the CDR3 is TGTGCCAGCAGCTATTCAAGCGGAACCCCCTACGAGCAGTACTTC.

As for this clonotype: With a much larger clone just one base away, this may be a read error. The chain joins TRBV4-3 to TRBJ1-4, with unresolved D. This CDR3 has 18 residues. Germline-derived CDR1 and CDR2 are LGHNA and YSLEER. Trimming took 0 bases from V and 0 from J, leaving 14 bases between them. The CDR3 coding sequence is TGCGCCAGCAGCCAAGATTGGGGATGGTCTGCAACTAATGAAAAACTGTTTTTT. Protein sequence: CASSQDWGWSATNEKLFF.

Here the CDR3 DNA reads TGTGCCAGCAGTTTTCCCGGGACTAGTGGCCACGAGCAGTACTTC. Amino acids: CASSFPGTSGHEQYF. The chain carries TRBV5-6 and TRBJ2-7; TRBD2 matches 8 bases. Unmatched junction bases numbered 12, after V lost 5 bases and J lost 5 bases. The CDR3 contains 15 residues. The germline V gene has CDR1 SGHDT and CDR2 YYEEEE.

This chain joins TRBV3-1 and TRBJ2-7; 14 nucleotides line up with TRBD2. Per germline, CDR1 LGHDT and CDR2 YNNKEL (reference sequence). The CDR3 runs 14 residues. With 8 bases clipped from V and 4 bases from J, the junction kept 4 bases outside the gene matches. The CDR3 is CASEGTSGSYEQYF. In nucleotides, the CDR3 is TGTGCCAGCGAGGGGACTAGCGGGAGTTACGAGCAGTACTTC.

The chain uses TRBV28 and TRBJ2-1; D is unresolved. This CDR3 has 15 amino acids. Germline V gene lookup returns CDR1 MDHEN and CDR2 SYDVKM. Trimming removed 3 bases from V and 0 bases from J, with 9 bases in between. CDR3 residues: CASSFLPSSYNEQFF. The CDR3 coding sequence is TGTGCCAGCAGTTTCTTGCCGAGCTCCTACAATGAGCAGTTCTTC.